Listed below are T cell receptor beta chains from one sample, sequenced in a study of sequential checkpoint blockade in melanoma. Only in-frame clones appear in the TCRdb table, and some are missing; sequencing was by immunoSEQ multiplex PCR. The sample contains 6,000 to 9,000 clones, more than 25% of which appear only once. The sequencing used tumor tissue (inferred from file names), collected from a patient given nivolumab and ipilimumab in sequence. Source of these receptors: a human donor with melanoma. CDR3s include the opening cysteine and the closing phenylalanine or tryptophan. The D gene is left open where the match is weak. Some rows have no size entry. The others give once, few or many, or a class for an expanded clone.

size	V	J	D	DNA	CDR3
-	TRBV25-1	TRBJ1-2	TRBD1	TGTGCCAGCAGTGGACGGACAGGCAGCTATGGCTACACCTTC	CASSGRTGSYGYTF
few	TRBV28	TRBJ2-5	TRBD2	TGTGCCAGCAGTTTATACGGACGTTGGGGCGGGAGGGGCCAAGAGACCCAGTACTTC	CASSLYGRWGGRGQETQYF
-	TRBV5-1	TRBJ1-5	-	TGCGCCAGCAGCTTGGTCGCAGGGCATCAGCCCCAGCATTTT	CASSLVAGHQPQHF
many	TRBV11-3	TRBJ1-6	-	TGTGCCAGCAGCTTAGATTTCTATAATTCACCCCTCCACTTT	CASSLDFYNSPLHF
-	TRBV18	TRBJ2-7	-	TGTGCCAGCTCACCATCGCAGGGCCACGAGCAGTACTTC	CASSPSQGHEQYF
-	TRBV25-1	TRBJ2-2	-	TGTGCCAGCAGTGAATTGGGTTTAATTGGGAACACCGGGGAGCTGTTTTTT	CASSELGLIGNTGELFF
-	TRBV19	TRBJ2-7	TRBD1	TGTGCCAGTAGTGCCCGGGACAGGGGCTACGAGCAGTACTTC	CASSARDRGYEQYF
few	TRBV11-3	TRBJ2-1	-	TGTGCCAGCATTCGGAGGCAACCGGACAATGAGCAGTTCTTC	CASIRRQPDNEQFF
-	TRBV19	TRBJ1-3	-	TGTGCCAGTACCCCGACAAACAGCCTCTCTGGAAACACCATATATTTT	CASTPTNSLSGNTIYF
few	TRBV4-1	TRBJ2-2	TRBD1	TGCGCCAGCAGCCAAGACCACTACAGGGGTACCTGGAACACCGGGGAGCTGTTTTTT	CASSQDHYRGTWNTGELFF
-	TRBV11-3	TRBJ2-1	-	TGTGCCAGCAGCTCATGGATTTTGTATGGTGAGCAGTTCTTC	CASSSWILYGEQFF
few	TRBV4-1	TRBJ2-7	TRBD1	TGCGCCAGCAGCCAAACGGAAATCCGGGACAGTACCTTCGAGCAGTACTTC	CASSQTEIRDSTFEQYF
-	TRBV5-1	TRBJ2-1	TRBD2	TGCGCCAGCAGCTTGGGGCATGCCGGGACTAGCGGACAGGAGGAGCAGTTCTTC	CASSLGHAGTSGQEEQFF
-	TRBV5-1	TRBJ2-3	TRBD2	TGCGCCAGCAACTGGGGACTAGCTCTGGATACGCAGTATTTT	CASNWGLALDTQYF
-	TRBV12-5	TRBJ2-3	TRBD2	TGTGCTAGTGGTTTGGGGACTAGCGTAGTTTCAGATACGCAGTATTTT	CASGLGTSVVSDTQYF
once	TRBV5-1	TRBJ2-7	-	TGCGCCAGCAGCCGGGACTCTGGCTCCTACGAGCAGTACTTC	CASSRDSGSYEQYF
many	TRBV11-3	TRBJ1-1	-	TGTGCCAGCAGCCGAGTAGGGACGGGAGGCAACCCTGAAGCTTTCTTT	CASSRVGTGGNPEAFF
-	TRBV5-1	TRBJ1-1	-	TGCGCCAGCAGCTTGTCCCCGGGGGCTTGGGACACTGAAGCTTTCTTT	CASSLSPGAWDTEAFF
few	TRBV11-3	TRBJ1-2	TRBD1	TGTGCCAGCAGCCAACCGGGACAGGGGGTCTATGGCTACACCTTC	CASSQPGQGVYGYTF
-	TRBV9	TRBJ2-1	TRBD2	TGTGCCAGCAGCGAGCGGGAGCTCTCCTACAATGAGCAGTTCTTC	CASSERELSYNEQFF
-	TRBV5-1	TRBJ2-1	TRBD2	TGCGCCAGCAGCTTGAATCCGGGACTAGCAAATGAGCAGTTCTTC	CASSLNPGLANEQFF
few	TRBV6-8	TRBJ2-2	-	TGTGCCAGCAGTCGGGTCGGGGCGAACACCGGGGAGCTGTTTTTT	CASSRVGANTGELFF
medium-sized	TRBV6-8	TRBJ2-7	-	TGTGCCAGCTTCCCGGGAGTTTCGTACGAGCAGTACTTC	CASFPGVSYEQYF
many	TRBV11-3	TRBJ2-3	-	TGTGCCAGCAGCCCACCGGGAATGCGAGGCACAGATACGCAGTATTTT	CASSPPGMRGTDTQYF
-	TRBV19	TRBJ1-2	-	TGTGCCAGTAGTCTAAACTCAGGGTATGGCTACACCTTC	CASSLNSGYGYTF
few	TRBV9	TRBJ2-2	TRBD2	TGTGCCAGCAGCCCCCAAGCGGGAGGGGCGAACACCGGGGAGCTGTTTTTT	CASSPQAGGANTGELFF
-	TRBV19	TRBJ2-5	-	TGTGCCAGTAGTCAGACACCGTGGCAAGAGACCCAGTACTTC	CASSQTPWQETQYF
-	TRBV11-3	TRBJ2-7	-	TGTGCCAGCAGCTTTAGGCGGGTAATCTCCTACGAGCAGTACTTC	CASSFRRVISYEQYF
few	TRBV11-3	TRBJ2-7	-	TGTGCCAGCAGCGTACCGGGCGGGGCCTACGAGCAGTACTTC	CASSVPGGAYEQYF
few	TRBV28	TRBJ1-2	-	TGTGCCAGCAGTTTATCCGGATACGGCTACACCTTC	CASSLSGYGYTF
-	TRBV11-3	TRBJ2-7	TRBD2	TGTGCCAGCAGCTATAGCGTGGCGGGGGTGTACGAGCAGTACTTC	CASSYSVAGVYEQYF
-	TRBV6-8	TRBJ2-1	TRBD1	TGTGCCAGTAAGGCAGGGGGAGACAATGAGCAGTTCTTC	CASKAGGDNEQFF
-	TRBV11-3	TRBJ1-4	TRBD1	TGTGCCAGCAGCCTACGGACAGGGGGCGAGACTAATGAAAAACTGTTTTTT	CASSLRTGGETNEKLFF
-	TRBV18	TRBJ2-2	-	TGTGCCAGCTCACCACCTACGGGAAGAGGTGGAGAGCTGTTTTTT	CASSPPTGRGGELFF
many	TRBV9	TRBJ2-2	TRBD2	TGTGCCAGCACGGGACTAGCGGGCACTACGAACACCGGGGAGCTGTTTTTT	CASTGLAGTTNTGELFF
-	TRBV5-1	TRBJ2-5	TRBD2	TGCGCCAGCAGCTTCGATAGCGGGGGTGAGACCCAGTACTTC	CASSFDSGGETQYF
few	TRBV6-8	TRBJ1-6	TRBD1	TGTGCCAGCACAGCACGACAGGGGGCTTCACCCCTCCACTTT	CASTARQGASPLHF
-	TRBV11-3	TRBJ2-7	-	TGTGCCAGCAGCTTGGAACTAGCCGGCTACGAGCAGTACTTC	CASSLELAGYEQYF
-	TRBV14	TRBJ2-7	-	TGTGCCAGCAGCCAAGCGCTTGGAGGGACCTACGAGCAGTACTTC	CASSQALGGTYEQYF
-	TRBV11-3	TRBJ2-7	-	TGTGCCAGCAGCTTATATGAGGGGATGAAGTACGAGCAGTACTTC	CASSLYEGMKYEQYF
-	TRBV14	TRBJ2-7	TRBD1	TGTGCCAGCAGCCAGATAGGGACAGGGGCAAAGGAGCAGTACTTC	CASSQIGTGAKEQYF
-	TRBV5-1	TRBJ2-2	-	TGCGCCAGCAGCTTGGCCTTAGGTTCGGGCACCGGGGAGCTGTTTTTT	CASSLALGSGTGELFF
medium-sized	TRBV12-5	TRBJ1-3	-	TGTGCCAGCACGTTACAGCGCTCTGGAAACACCATATATTTT	CASTLQRSGNTIYF
-	TRBV5-1	TRBJ2-7	-	TGCGCCAGCAGCTTGGATGGGGGAGGCTCCTACGAGCAGTACTTC	CASSLDGGGSYEQYF